The 23 T cell receptor beta chains presented below share a single source sample, sequenced in a study of cytomegalovirus exposure and HLA in healthy donors. The PCR was carried out with 60 Vbeta primers and 13 Jbeta primers. The data were produced by immunoSEQ multiplex PCR, yet TCRdb's version contains in-frame clones alone and is incomplete. This specimen shows 150,000 or so clones; the ten leading clones hold 1.5% to 2%. The source material was PBMCs. The receptors here all came from a woman aged 40 to 55 in good health and CMV-seropositive.

The J gene is TRBJ2-3, the V gene TRBV9, with 7 nucleotides matching TRBD1. The CDR3 runs to 14 residues. Trimming took 3 bases from V and 4 from J; bases not matched to a gene: 5. The germline CDR1 and CDR2 sequences are SGDLS and YYNGEE. The CDR3, as DNA: TGTGCCAGCAGCGCAGGGGGTATGGCAGATACGCAGTATTTT. This codes for CASSAGGMADTQYF. The full variable domain, with the rest looked up from reference TRBV9 and TRBJ2-3, is DSGVTQTPKHLITATGQRVTLRCSPRSGDLSVYWYQQSLDQGLQFLIQYYNGEERAKGNILERFSAQQFPDLHSELNLSSLELGDSALYFCASSAGGMADTQYFGPGTRLTVL.

The chain's CDR3 is CASSQVSLRADTQYF. In nucleotides, the CDR3 is TGCGCCAGCAGCCAAGTATCACTGCGGGCAGATACGCAGTATTTT. J is TRBJ2-3 and V is TRBV4-1, with a possible D match to TRBD2 (5 bases). Germline V lookup: CDR1 MGHRA, CDR2 YSYEKL. Trimming removed 1 base from V and 4 bases from J, with 12 bases in between. There are 15 residues in the CDR3.

The chain employs TRBV10-3 and TRBJ1-2; a possible D gene is TRBD1 (6 bases). Trimming took off 10 bases at V and 3 bases at J, with 15 bases between the two ends. Germline V gives CDR1 ENHRY, CDR2 SYGVKD. The CDR3 consists of 13 residues. The CDR3 reads CATSGTLDYGYTF. The CDR3 coding sequence is TGTGCCACCTCCGGGACACTGGACTATGGCTACACCTTC.

J is TRBJ2-2 and V is TRBV28, with 7 positions matching TRBD2. The germline CDR1 and CDR2 sequences are MDHEN and SYDVKM. The V and J ends lost 5 bases and 0 bases, in that order; junction bases with no gene match: 9. The CDR3 runs 17 residues. The DNA for the CDR3 is TGTGCCAGCAGTCGCATCGGGGGGTTCGCGAACACCGGGGAGCTGTTTTTT. It yields the protein CASSRIGGFANTGELFF. Based on the CDR3 plus reference TRBV28 and TRBJ2-2, the full variable domain is DVKVTQSSRYLVKRTGEKVFLECVQDMDHENMFWYRQDPGLGLRLIYFSYDVKMKEKGDIPEGYSVSREKKERFSLILESASTNQTSMYLCASSRIGGFANTGELFFGEGSRLTVL.

The rearrangement links TRBV5-1 to TRBJ2-1, with 10 bases that match TRBD2. CDR1 is SGHRS and CDR2 is YFSETQ in the germline V gene. This CDR3 has 14 amino acids. J gave up 9 bases and V 4 bases, and 7 bases lay outside the gene matches. CDR3 sequence (DNA): TGCGCCAGCAGCACCCTAGCGGGAGAAAGTGAGCAGTTCTTC. Its protein product is CASSTLAGESEQFF.

The chain joins TRBV5-1 to TRBJ1-5, with a tentative D call TRBD1 (6 bases). Trimming stripped 5 bases from V and 7 bases from J, with 22 bases between. This CDR3 comprises 16 residues. CDR1 and CDR2 (germline): SGHRS, YFSETQ. The CDR3 nucleotides are TGCGCCAGCAGGGACCATCCGCTGGGGGCTCAGCAGCCCCAGCATTTT. Translation gives CASRDHPLGAQQPQHF.

The chain carries TRBV5-1 and TRBJ2-7, with TRBD2 as a possible D gene (6 bases). Trimming removed 1 base at V and 0 bases at J, with 14 bases between. CDR3 length equals 16 residues. Germline lookup yields CDR1 SGHRS and CDR2 YFSETQ. The CDR3 region is CASSLYGAGSSYEQYF. CDR3 coding DNA: TGCGCCAGCAGCTTGTATGGTGCCGGGAGCTCCTACGAGCAGTACTTC.

V is TRBV5-6 and J is TRBJ2-1, with D possibly matching TRBD2 (6 bases). Between the trimmed V and J ends, which lost 5 bases and 10 bases, there was a span of 22 bases. Germline lookup yields CDR1 SGHDT and CDR2 YYEEEE. This CDR3 contains 15 residues. Written as DNA, the CDR3 is TGTGCCAGCAGATCGGGGGTCCTACCTACAATAGAGCAGTTCTTC. Protein sequence: CASRSGVLPTIEQFF.

The chain is built from TRBV15 and TRBJ1-5, with TRBD1 matching over 8 bases. Germline CDR1 reads LNHNV; CDR2 reads YYDKDF (reference sequence). The CDR3 spans 15 residues. The V and J ends lost 8 bases and 4 bases, in that order; junction bases with no gene match: 10. CDR3 sequence: CATAFPGTGNQPQHF. CDR3 bases: TGTGCCACCGCGTTCCCCGGGACAGGAAATCAGCCCCAGCATTTT.

V gene TRBV6-1 combines with J gene TRBJ2-3; 10 bases map to TRBD1. Germline CDR1 and CDR2: MNHNS and SASEGT. The V and J ends lost 3 bases and 4 bases, in that order; junction bases with no gene match: 1. The CDR3 is 14 amino acids. The CDR3 spells CASSEGQGPDTQYF. CDR3 sequence (DNA): TGTGCCAGCAGTGAGGGACAGGGGCCAGATACGCAGTATTTT.

V is TRBV6-1 and J is TRBJ2-7; 9 bases are shared with TRBD2. This CDR3 has 14 residues. CDR1 and CDR2 (germline): MNHNS, SASEGT. Germline trimming cut 2 bases from V and 5 bases from J; bases unmatched to any gene: 4. CDR3 nucleotide sequence: TGTGCCAGCAGTGAATCTAGCGGGACCCACGAGCAGTACTTC. It encodes CASSESSGTHEQYF.

CDR3 in DNA: TGTGCCAGCAGTGTACAGGCCTCCATGAACACTGAAGCTTTCTTT. Amino acid sequence: CASSVQASMNTEAFF. This chain joins TRBV6-1 and TRBJ1-1, with a possible D match to TRBD1 (5 bases). In germline, CDR1 is MNHNS, CDR2 SASEGT. The CDR3 has 15 amino acids. V was shortened by 4 bases and J by 0 bases, with 12 bases between the two germline ends.

The chain employs TRBV7-9 and TRBJ2-7, with 11 positions matching TRBD1. This CDR3 spans 16 amino acids. Germline CDR1 reads SEHNR; CDR2 reads FQNEAQ (reference sequence). Trimming cost V 5 bases and J 1 base; bases outside gene matches: 7. The CDR3 DNA sequence: TGTGCCAGCAGCATATACCGGGACAGGGGGTCCTACGAGCAGTACTTC. It translates to CASSIYRDRGSYEQYF. Using reference TRBV7-9 and TRBJ2-7 for the parts outside the CDR3, the full variable domain is DTGVSQNPRHKITKRGQNVTFRCDPISEHNRLYWYRQTLGQGPEFLTYFQNEAQLEKSRLLSDRFSAERPKGSFSTLEIQRTEQGDSAMYLCASSIYRDRGSYEQYFGPGTRLTVT.

The gene calls are TRBV29-1 and TRBJ1-2, with no clear D. Germline V gene lookup returns CDR1 SQVTM and CDR2 ANQGSEA. The CDR3 loop spans 10 amino acids. The V and J ends lost 1 base and 13 bases respectively, with 10 bases between them. This chain's CDR3 is CSVEGERGTF. CDR3 DNA: TGCAGCGTTGAAGGGGAGCGTGGCACCTTC.

The chain employs TRBV19 and TRBJ1-1; no clear D gene. The CDR3 consists of 13 residues. From germline, CDR1 is LNHDA and CDR2 SQIVND (reference sequence). Trimming pared 5 bases from V and 1 base from J, leaving 8 bases between. The CDR3 DNA is TGTGCCAGTAGTTATCAGAAGAACACTGAAGCTTTCTTT. Protein product: CASSYQKNTEAFF. The full variable domain, rest sourced from reference TRBV19 and TRBJ1-1, is DGGITQSPKYLFRKEGQNVTLSCEQNLNHDAMYWYRQDPGQGLRLIYYSQIVNDFQKGDIAEGYSVSREKKESFPLTVTSAQKNPTAFYLCASSYQKNTEAFFGQGTRLTVV.

The V and J genes are TRBV9 and TRBJ2-1; TRBD1 matches 11 bases. V lost 3 bases and J lost 6; bases outside the gene matches: 5. Germline values: CDR1 SGDLS, CDR2 YYNGEE. CDR3 length: 15 residues. The CDR3 DNA follows: TGTGCCAGCAGCGCCGGACAGGGGGCTTTCAATGAGCAGTTCTTC. The encoded protein is CASSAGQGAFNEQFF.

The chain couples TRBV18 to TRBJ2-5; 12 bases agree with TRBD2. The V gene's germline CDR1 is KGHSH and CDR2 LQKENI. Trimming took 6 bases from V and 0 from J; bases not matched to a gene: 5. This CDR3 is built from 16 residues. The CDR3 loop reads CASSPLAGGYQETQYF. The DNA for the CDR3 is TGTGCCAGCTCCCCCCTAGCGGGAGGGTACCAAGAGACCCAGTACTTC.

The rearrangement links TRBV28 to TRBJ2-1; TRBD1 is a possible D gene (5 bases). This CDR3 region has 13 residues. With 3 bases removed from V and 8 bases from J, the gap between germline ends came to 11 bases. In germline, CDR1 is MDHEN, CDR2 SYDVKM. CDR3 DNA: TGTGCCAGCAGTTTGGGGCAGGGTCATGAGCAGTTCTTC. It codes for CASSLGQGHEQFF.

This sequence joins TRBV27 and TRBJ2-7; TRBD1 agrees at 8 bases. The germline V gene encodes CDR1 MNHEY and CDR2 SMNVEV (reference sequence). The CDR3 spans 14 residues. Trimming removed 5 bases from V and 7 bases from J; junction bases left unmatched: 10. The CDR3 DNA is TGTGCCAGCAGTCCCACTCAGGGGGCGGGGGAGCAGTACTTC. It specifies CASSPTQGAGEQYF.

Written as DNA, the CDR3 is TGCAGCGTTGGGAGGGCGGGTGCTAATGAAAAACTGTTTTTT. Protein: CSVGRAGANEKLFF. This chain joins TRBV29-1 and TRBJ1-4; D not certain. The length of the CDR3 is 14 residues. Germline assignment: CDR1 SQVTM and CDR2 ANQGSEA. V was cut by 4 bases and J by 3 bases, with 12 bases left in between.

In DNA, the CDR3 is TGTGCCAGCAGCTCGGGAGGGCCGGAGACCCAGTACTTC. The encoded protein is CASSSGGPETQYF. The V gene is TRBV7-9, the J gene TRBJ2-5; TRBD2 matches 8 bases. Trimming cost V 4 bases and J 5 bases; bases outside gene matches: 3. CDR3 length: 13 amino acids. Looked up from germline, CDR1 is SEHNR and CDR2 is FQNEAQ (reference sequence).

The chain joins TRBV6-1 to TRBJ2-1, with 8 bases lining up with TRBD2. The germline gives CDR1 MNHNS, CDR2 SASEGT. V gave up 3 bases and J gave up 0 bases; unmatched junction bases: 10. This CDR3 has 18 residues. CDR3 coding DNA: TGTGCCAGCAGTGATTTTCCTAGCGGGTCAAGCTCCTACAATGAGCAGTTCTTC. Translated, it gives CASSDFPSGSSSYNEQFF.

The J gene is TRBJ2-1, the V gene TRBV2; no reliable D call. The germline CDR1 and CDR2 sequences are SNHLY and FYNNEI. CDR3 length: 15 amino acids. The V gene lost 3 bases and the J gene lost 0 bases, with 9 bases spanning the gap. The CDR3 here is CASSDGGYSYNEQFF. CDR3 sequence (DNA): TGTGCCAGCAGTGACGGCGGATACTCCTACAATGAGCAGTTCTTC.